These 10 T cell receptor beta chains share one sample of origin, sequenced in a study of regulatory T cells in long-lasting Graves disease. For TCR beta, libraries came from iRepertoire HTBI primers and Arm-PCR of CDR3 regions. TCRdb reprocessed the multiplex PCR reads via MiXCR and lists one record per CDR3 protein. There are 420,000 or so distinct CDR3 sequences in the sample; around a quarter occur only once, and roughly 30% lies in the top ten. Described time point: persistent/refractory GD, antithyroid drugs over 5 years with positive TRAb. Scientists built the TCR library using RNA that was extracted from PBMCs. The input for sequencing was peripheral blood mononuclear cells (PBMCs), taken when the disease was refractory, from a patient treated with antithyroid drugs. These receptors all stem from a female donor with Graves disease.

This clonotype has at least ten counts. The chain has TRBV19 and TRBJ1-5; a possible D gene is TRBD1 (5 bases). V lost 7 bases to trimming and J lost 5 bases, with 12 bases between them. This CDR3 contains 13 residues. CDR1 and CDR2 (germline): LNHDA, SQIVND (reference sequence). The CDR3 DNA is TGTGCCAGTATCCAGGGTCGTGATCAGCCCCAGCATTTT. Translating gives CASIQGRDQPQHF.

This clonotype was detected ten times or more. Written as DNA, the CDR3 is TGTGCCAGCAGCCGTGAGCGAGCGGGAGTAGACGAGCAGTACTTC. It yields the protein CASSRERAGVDEQYF. The rearrangement uses TRBV7-3 and TRBJ2-7, with 8 bases aligning to TRBD2. The CDR3 consists of 15 residues. CDR1 is SGHTA and CDR2 is FQGTGA in the germline V gene. The V segment lost 5 bases and the J segment 5 bases; nucleotides outside the gene matches: 11.

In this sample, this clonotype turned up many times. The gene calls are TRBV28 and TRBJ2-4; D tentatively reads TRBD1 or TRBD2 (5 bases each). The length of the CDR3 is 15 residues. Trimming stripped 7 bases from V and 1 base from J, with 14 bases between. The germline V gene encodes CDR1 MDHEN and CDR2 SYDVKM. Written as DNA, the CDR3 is TGTGCCAGCAAGGGACCAGACCGGGCCAAAAACATTCAGTACTTC. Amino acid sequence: CASKGPDRAKNIQYF.

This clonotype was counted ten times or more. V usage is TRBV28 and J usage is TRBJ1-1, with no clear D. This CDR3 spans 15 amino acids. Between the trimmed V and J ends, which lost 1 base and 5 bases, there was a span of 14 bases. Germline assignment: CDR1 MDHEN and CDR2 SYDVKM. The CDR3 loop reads CASSLSVVGETEAFF. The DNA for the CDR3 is TGTGCCAGCAGTTTATCGGTGGTAGGTGAGACTGAAGCTTTCTTT.

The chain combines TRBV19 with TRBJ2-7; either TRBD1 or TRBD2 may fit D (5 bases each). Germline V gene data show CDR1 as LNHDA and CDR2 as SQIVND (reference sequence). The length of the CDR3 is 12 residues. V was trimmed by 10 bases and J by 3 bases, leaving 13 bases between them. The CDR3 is CANGTVSYEQYF. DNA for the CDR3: TGTGCCAATGGGACGGTGAGCTACGAGCAGTACTTC.

CDR3 sequence (DNA): TGTGCCAGCAGCTTAGAGGGCGACGGAGGAAATACGCAGTATTTT. It translates to CASSLEGDGGNTQYF. V is TRBV11-2 and J is TRBJ2-3, with D perhaps matching TRBD2 (5 bases). Per the germline V gene, CDR1 is SGHAT and CDR2 is FQNNGV. The length of the CDR3 is 15 residues. Trimming stripped 0 bases from V and 7 bases from J, with 14 bases between.

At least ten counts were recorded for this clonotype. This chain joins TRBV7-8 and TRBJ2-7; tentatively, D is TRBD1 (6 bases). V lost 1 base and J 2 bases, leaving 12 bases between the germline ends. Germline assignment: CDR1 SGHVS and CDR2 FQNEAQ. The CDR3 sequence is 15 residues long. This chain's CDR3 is CASSLVLGQTYEQYF. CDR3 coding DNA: TGTGCCAGCAGCTTAGTTCTAGGACAGACCTACGAGCAGTACTTC.

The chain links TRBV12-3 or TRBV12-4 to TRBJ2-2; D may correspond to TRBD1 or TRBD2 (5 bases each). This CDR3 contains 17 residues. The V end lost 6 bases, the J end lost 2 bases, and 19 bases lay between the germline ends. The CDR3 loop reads CASSQRNRDGNTGELFF. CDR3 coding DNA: TGTGCCAGCAGCCAACGAAACCGGGACGGCAACACCGGGGAGCTGTTTTTT.

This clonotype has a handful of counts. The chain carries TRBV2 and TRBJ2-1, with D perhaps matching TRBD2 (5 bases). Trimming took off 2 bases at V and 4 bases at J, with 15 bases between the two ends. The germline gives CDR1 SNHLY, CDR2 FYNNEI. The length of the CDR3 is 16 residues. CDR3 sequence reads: CASSERRLAAYNEQFF. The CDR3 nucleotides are TGTGCCAGCAGTGAAAGGAGGCTAGCAGCTTACAATGAGCAGTTCTTC.

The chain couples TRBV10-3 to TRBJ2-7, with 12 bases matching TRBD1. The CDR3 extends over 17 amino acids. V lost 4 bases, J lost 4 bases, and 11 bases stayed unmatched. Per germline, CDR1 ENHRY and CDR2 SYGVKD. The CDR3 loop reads CAISGDEGQGARYEQYF. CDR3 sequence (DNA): TGTGCCATCAGTGGAGACGAGGGACAGGGGGCGCGATACGAGCAGTACTTC.